This paragraph covers one T cell receptor beta chain sequence. Its antigen is as yet unknown. The CDR3 is 13 amino acids. Between the trimmed V and J ends, which lost 2 bases and 8 bases, there was a span of 12 bases. The germline V gene has CDR1 SGHAT and CDR2 FQNNGV. The source of the sample is a study of response to subunit inactivated influenza vaccine. Findings and caveats of the study: The study's authors posited that every seasonal influenza vaccination enlists few new T cells.

TCRdb ran MiXCR on the RT-PCR reads and lists one entry per CDR3 protein. The data show about 160,000 distinct CDR3 sequences, about 10% seen once. This sequence originates from a man aged 50-75 years who received an inactivated influenza vaccine. This specimen consisted of CD8+ T cells sorted from PBMCs, obtained around 25 months after vaccination. J is TRBJ1-1 and V is TRBV11-2; D ambiguous. The CDR3 spells CASSLWTGEEAFF. CDR3 nucleotides: TGTGCCAGCAGCTTATGGACGGGAGAGGAAGCTTTCTTT.